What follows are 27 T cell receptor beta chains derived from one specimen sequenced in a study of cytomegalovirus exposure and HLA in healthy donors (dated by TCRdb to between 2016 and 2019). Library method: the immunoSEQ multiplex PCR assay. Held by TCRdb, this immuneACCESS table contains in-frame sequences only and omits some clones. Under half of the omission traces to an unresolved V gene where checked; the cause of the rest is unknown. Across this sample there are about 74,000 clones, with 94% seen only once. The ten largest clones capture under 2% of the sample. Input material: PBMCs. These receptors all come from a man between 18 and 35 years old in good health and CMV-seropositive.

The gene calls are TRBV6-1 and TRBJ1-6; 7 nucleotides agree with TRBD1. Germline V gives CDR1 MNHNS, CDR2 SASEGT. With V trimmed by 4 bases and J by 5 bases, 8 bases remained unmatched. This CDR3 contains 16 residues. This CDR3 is CASSAKMGQNNSPLHF. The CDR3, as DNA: TGTGCCAGCAGTGCGAAGATGGGACAGAATAATTCACCCCTCCACTTT.

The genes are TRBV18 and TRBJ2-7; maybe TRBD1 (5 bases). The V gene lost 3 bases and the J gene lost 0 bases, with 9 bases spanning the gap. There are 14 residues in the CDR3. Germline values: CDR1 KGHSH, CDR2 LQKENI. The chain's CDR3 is CASSPLRDSYEQYF. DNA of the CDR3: TGTGCCAGCTCACCTCTCAGGGACTCCTACGAGCAGTACTTC. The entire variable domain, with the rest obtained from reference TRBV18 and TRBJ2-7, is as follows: NAGVMQNPRHLVRRRGQEARLRCSPMKGHSHVYWYRQLPEEGLKFMVYLQKENIIDESGMPKERFSAEFPKEGPSILRIQQVVRGDSAAYFCASSPLRDSYEQYFGPGTRLTVT.

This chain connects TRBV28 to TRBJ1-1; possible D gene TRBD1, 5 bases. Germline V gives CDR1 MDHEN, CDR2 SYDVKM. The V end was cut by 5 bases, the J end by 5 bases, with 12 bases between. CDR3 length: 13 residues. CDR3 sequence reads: CASSTQERTEAFF. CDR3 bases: TGTGCCAGCAGTACACAGGAAAGAACTGAAGCTTTCTTT. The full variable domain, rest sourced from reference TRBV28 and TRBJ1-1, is DVKVTQSSRYLVKRTGEKVFLECVQDMDHENMFWYRQDPGLGLRLIYFSYDVKMKEKGDIPEGYSVSREKKERFSLILESASTNQTSMYLCASSTQERTEAFFGQGTRLTVV.

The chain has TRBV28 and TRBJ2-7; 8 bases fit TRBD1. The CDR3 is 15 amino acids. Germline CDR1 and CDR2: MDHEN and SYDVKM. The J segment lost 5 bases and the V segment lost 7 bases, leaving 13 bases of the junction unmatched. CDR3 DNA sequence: TGTGCCAGCACCTTAAGCGGACAGGGTTTCCACGAGCAGTACTTC. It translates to CASTLSGQGFHEQYF.

The CDR3 nucleotides are TGTGCCAGCAGTTACGGATTCCGGGACAGGGGACGTGAGCAGTTCTTC. It specifies CASSYGFRDRGREQFF. This sequence joins TRBV6-5 and TRBJ2-1, with 10 bases that match TRBD1. The CDR3 extends over 16 amino acids. The J segment lost 9 bases and the V segment lost 2 bases, leaving 10 bases of the junction unmatched. Germline CDR1 MNHEY, CDR2 SVGAGI.

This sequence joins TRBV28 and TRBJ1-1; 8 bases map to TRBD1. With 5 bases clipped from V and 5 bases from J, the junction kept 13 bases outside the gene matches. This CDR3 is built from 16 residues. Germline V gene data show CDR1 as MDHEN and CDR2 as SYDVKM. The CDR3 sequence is CASSTRTGSMRTEAFF. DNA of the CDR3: TGTGCCAGCAGTACCCGGACAGGGAGCATGAGAACTGAAGCTTTCTTT.

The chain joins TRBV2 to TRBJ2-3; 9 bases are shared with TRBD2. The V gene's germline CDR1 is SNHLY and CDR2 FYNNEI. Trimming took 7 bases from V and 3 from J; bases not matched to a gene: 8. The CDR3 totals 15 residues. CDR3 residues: CASMGVAGVTDTQYF. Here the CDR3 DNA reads TGTGCCAGCATGGGGGTAGCGGGAGTAACAGATACGCAGTATTTT.

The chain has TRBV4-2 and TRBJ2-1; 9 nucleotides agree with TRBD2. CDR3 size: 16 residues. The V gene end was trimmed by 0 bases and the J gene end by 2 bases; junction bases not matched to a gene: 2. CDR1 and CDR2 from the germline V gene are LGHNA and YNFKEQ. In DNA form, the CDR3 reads TGTGCCAGCAGCCAAGAAAGGACTAGCGCCTACAATGAGCAGTTCTTC. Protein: CASSQERTSAYNEQFF.

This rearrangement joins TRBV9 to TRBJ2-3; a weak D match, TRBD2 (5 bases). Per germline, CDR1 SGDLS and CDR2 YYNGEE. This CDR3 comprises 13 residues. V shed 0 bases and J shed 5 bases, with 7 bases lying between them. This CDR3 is CASSVGELDTQYF. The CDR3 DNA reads TGTGCCAGCAGCGTAGGGGAGTTAGATACGCAGTATTTT. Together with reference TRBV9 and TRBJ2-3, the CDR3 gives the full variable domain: DSGVTQTPKHLITATGQRVTLRCSPRSGDLSVYWYQQSLDQGLQFLIQYYNGEERAKGNILERFSAQQFPDLHSELNLSSLELGDSALYFCASSVGELDTQYFGPGTRLTVL.

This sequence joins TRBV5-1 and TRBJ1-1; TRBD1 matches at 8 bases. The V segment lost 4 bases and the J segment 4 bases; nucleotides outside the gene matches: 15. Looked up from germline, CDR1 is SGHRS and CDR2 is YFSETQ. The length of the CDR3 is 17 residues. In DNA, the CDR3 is TGCGCCAGCAGCCGGAACCCGGGACAGGTTAAGGGCACTGAAGCTTTCTTT. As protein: CASSRNPGQVKGTEAFF.

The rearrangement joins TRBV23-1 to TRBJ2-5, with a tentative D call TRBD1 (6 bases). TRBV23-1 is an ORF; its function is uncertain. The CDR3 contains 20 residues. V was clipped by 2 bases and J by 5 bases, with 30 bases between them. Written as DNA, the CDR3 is TGCGCCAGCAGTCAAGTCGGGGCCCTTACCAACGACAGGCCGGAGGAGACCCAGTACTTC. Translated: CASSQVGALTNDRPEETQYF.

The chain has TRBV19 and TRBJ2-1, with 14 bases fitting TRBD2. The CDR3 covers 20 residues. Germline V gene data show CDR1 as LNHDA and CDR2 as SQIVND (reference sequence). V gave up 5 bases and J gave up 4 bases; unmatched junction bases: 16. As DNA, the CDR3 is TGTGCCAGTAGTCCCCGGGGTAGGACCGGGACTAGCGGGAGTTACAATGAGCAGTTCTTC. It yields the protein CASSPRGRTGTSGSYNEQFF.

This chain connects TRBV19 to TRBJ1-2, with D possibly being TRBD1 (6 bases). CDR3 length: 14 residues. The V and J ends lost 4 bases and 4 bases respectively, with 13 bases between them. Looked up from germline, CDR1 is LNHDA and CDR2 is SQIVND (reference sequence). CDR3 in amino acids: CASSTTQGLYGYTF. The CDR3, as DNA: TGTGCCAGTAGTACCACCCAGGGGCTCTATGGCTACACCTTC.

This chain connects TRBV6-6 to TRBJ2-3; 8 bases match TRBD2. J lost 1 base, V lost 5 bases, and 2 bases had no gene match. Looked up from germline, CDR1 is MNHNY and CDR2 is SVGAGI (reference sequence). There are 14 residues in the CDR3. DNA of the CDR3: TGTGCCAGCAGTCGGCGGGGGGGCACAGATACGCAGTATTTT. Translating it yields CASSRRGGTDTQYF.

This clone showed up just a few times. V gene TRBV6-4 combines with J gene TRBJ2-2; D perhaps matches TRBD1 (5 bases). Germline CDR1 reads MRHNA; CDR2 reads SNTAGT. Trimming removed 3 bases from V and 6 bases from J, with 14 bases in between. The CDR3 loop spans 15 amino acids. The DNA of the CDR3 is TGTGCCAGCAGTGAGACAGACACGGCATCCGGGGAGCTGTTTTTT. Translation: CASSETDTASGELFF.

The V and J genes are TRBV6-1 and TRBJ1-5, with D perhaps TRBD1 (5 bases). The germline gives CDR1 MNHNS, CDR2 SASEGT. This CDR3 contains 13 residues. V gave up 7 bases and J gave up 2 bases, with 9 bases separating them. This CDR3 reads CASMLRGNQPQHF. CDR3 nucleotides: TGTGCCAGCATGCTCAGGGGCAATCAGCCCCAGCATTTT.

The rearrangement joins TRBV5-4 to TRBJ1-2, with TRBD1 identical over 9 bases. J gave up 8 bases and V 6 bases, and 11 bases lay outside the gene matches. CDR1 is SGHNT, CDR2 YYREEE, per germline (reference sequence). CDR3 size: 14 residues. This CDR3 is CASTSTGGQWGYTF. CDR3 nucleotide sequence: TGTGCCAGCACCTCGACAGGGGGGCAATGGGGCTACACCTTC. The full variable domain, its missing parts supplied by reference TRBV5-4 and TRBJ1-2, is ETGVTQSPTHLIKTRGQQVTLRCSSQSGHNTVSWYQQALGQGPQFIFQYYREEENGRGNFPPRFSGLQFPNYSSELNVNALELDDSALYLCASTSTGGQWGYTFGSGTRLTVV.

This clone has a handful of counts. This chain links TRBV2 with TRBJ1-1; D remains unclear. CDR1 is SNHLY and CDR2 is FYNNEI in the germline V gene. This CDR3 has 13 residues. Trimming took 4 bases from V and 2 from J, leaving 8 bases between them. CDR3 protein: CASSGQFNTEAFF. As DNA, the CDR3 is TGTGCCAGCAGTGGCCAGTTCAACACTGAAGCTTTCTTT. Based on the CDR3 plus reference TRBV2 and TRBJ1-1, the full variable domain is EPEVTQTPSHQVTQMGQEVILRCVPISNHLYFYWYRQILGQKVEFLVSFYNNEISEKSEIFDDQFSVERPDGSNFTLKIRSTKLEDSAMYFCASSGQFNTEAFFGQGTRLTVV.

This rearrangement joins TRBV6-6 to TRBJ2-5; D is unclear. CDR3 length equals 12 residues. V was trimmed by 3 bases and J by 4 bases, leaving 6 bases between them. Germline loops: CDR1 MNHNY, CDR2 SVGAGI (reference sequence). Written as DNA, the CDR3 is TGTGCCAGCAGTTATGGCCCAGAGACCCAGTACTTC. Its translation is CASSYGPETQYF.

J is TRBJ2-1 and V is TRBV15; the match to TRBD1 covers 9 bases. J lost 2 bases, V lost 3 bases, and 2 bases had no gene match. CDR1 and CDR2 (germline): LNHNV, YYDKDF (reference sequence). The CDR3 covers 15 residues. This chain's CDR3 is CATSSRQGAYNEQFF. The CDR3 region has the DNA TGTGCCACCAGCAGCAGACAGGGGGCCTACAATGAGCAGTTCTTC. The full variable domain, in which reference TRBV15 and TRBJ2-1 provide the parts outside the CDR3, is DAMVIQNPRYQVTQFGKPVTLSCSQTLNHNVMYWYQQKSSQAPKLLFHYYDKDFNNEADTPDNFQSRRPNTSFCFLDIRSPGLGDTAMYLCATSSRQGAYNEQFFGPGTRLTVL.

This chain's CDR3 is CASTRTVNYEQYF. The CDR3 DNA sequence: TGTGCCAGCACCCGGACAGTTAACTACGAGCAGTACTTC. This rearrangement joins TRBV28 to TRBJ2-7; TRBD1 might be the D (6 bases). This CDR3 comprises 13 residues. V lost 7 bases and J 3 bases, leaving 13 bases between the germline ends. Germline-derived CDR1 and CDR2 are MDHEN and SYDVKM.

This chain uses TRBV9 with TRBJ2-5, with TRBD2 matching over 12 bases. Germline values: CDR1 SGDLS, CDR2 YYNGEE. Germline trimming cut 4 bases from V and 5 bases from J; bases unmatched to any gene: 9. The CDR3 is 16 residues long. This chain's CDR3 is CASSPGTSGPGETQYF. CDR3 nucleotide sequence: TGTGCCAGCAGCCCAGGGACTAGCGGGCCCGGGGAGACCCAGTACTTC.

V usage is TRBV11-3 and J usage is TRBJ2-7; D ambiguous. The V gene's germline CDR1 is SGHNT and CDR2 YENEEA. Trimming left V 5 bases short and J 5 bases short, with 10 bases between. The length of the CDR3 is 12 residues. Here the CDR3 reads CASSRNENEQYF. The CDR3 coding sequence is TGTGCCAGCAGCCGAAACGAGAACGAGCAGTACTTC.

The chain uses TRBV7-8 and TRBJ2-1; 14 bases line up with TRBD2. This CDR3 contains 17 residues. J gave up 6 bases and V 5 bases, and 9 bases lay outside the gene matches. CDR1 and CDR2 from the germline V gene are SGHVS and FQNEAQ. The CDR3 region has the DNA TGTGCCAGCAGCGCAGGACTAGCGGGAGGACTCCCCAATGAGCAGTTCTTC. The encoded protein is CASSAGLAGGLPNEQFF.

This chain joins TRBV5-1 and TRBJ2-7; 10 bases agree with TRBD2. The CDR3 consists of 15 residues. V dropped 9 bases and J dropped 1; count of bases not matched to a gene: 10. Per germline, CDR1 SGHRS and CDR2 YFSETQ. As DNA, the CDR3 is TGCGCCACCAGAAGGACTAGCGGACCATCCTACGAGCAGTACTTC. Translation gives CATRRTSGPSYEQYF.

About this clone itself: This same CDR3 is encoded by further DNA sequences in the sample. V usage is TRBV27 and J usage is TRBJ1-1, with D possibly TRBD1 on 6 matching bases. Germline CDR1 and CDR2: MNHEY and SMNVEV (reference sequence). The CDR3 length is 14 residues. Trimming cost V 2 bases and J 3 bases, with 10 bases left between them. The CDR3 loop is CASSLDRTDTEAFF. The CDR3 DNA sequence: TGTGCCAGCAGTTTAGATAGGACAGACACTGAAGCTTTCTTT.

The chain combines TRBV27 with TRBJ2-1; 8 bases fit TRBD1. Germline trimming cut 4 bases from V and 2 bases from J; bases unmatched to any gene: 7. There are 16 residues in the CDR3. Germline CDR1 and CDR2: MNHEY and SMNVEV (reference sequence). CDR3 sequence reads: CASSSLADRAYNEQFF. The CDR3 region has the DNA TGTGCCAGCAGTTCGTTAGCGGACAGGGCCTACAATGAGCAGTTCTTC.